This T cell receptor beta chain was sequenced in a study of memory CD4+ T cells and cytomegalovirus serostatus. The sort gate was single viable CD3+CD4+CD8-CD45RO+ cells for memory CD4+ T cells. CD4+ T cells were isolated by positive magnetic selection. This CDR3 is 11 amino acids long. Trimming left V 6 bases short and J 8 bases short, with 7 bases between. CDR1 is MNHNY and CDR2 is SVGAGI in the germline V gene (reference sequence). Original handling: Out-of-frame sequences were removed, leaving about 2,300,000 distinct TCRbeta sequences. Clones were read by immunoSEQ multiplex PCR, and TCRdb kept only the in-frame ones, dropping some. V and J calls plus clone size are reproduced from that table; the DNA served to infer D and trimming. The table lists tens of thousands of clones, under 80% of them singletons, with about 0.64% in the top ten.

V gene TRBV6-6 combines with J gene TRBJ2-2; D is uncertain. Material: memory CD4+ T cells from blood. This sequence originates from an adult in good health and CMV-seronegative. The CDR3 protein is CASSLRGELFF. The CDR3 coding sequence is TGTGCCAGCAGCTTACGGGGGGAGCTGTTTTTT.